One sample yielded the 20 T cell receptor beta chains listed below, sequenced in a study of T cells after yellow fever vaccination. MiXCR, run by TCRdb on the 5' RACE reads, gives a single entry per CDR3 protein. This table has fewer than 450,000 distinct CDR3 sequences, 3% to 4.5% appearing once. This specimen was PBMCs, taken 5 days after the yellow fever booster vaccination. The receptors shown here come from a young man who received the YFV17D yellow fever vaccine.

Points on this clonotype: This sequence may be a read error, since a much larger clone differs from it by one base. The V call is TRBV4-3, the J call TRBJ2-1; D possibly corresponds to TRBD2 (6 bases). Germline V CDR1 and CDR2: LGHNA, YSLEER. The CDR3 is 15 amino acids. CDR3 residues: CASSLGAGGQNDQFF. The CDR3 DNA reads TGCGCCAGCAGCCTCGGCGCCGGAGGGCAGAATGATCAGTTCTTC.

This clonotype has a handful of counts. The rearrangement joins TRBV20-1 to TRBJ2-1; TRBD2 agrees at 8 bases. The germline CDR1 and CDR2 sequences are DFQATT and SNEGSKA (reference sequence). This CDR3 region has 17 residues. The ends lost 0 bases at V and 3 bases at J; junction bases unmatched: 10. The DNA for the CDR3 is TGCAGTGCTAGAGATCGGTCGGGAGCGGGGGTCTACAATGAGCAGTTCTTC. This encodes CSARDRSGAGVYNEQFF.

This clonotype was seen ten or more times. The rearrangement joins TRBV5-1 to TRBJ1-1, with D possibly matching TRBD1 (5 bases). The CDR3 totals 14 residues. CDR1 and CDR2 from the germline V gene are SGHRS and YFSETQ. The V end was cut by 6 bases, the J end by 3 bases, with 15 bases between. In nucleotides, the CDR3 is TGCGCCAGCAAAGGGAACCAAGGGGACACTGAAGCTTTCTTT. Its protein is CASKGNQGDTEAFF.

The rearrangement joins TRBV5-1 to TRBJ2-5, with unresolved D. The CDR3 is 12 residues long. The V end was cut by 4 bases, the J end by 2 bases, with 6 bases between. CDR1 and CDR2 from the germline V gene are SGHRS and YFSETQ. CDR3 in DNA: TGCGCCAGCAGCGAAGAACAAGAGACCCAGTACTTC. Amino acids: CASSEEQETQYF.

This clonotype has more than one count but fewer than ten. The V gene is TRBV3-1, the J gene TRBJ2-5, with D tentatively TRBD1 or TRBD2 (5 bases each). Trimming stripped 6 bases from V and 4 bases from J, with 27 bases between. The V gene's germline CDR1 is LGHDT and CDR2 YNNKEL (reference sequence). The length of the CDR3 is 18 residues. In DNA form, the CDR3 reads TGTGCCAGCAGTTCTCGACCCGGGACGTTATTCTTGGGAGAGACCCAGTACTTC. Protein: CASSSRPGTLFLGETQYF.

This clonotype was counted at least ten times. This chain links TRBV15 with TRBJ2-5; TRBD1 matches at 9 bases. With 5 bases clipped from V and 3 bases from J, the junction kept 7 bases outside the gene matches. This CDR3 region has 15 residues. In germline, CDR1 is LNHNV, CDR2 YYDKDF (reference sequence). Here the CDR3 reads CATSRDRGWEETQYF. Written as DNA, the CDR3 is TGTGCCACCAGCCGTGACAGGGGGTGGGAAGAGACCCAGTACTTC.

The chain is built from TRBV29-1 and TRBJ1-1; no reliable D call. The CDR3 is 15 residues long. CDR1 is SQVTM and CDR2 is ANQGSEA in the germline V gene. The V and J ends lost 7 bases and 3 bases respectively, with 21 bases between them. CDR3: CSACRLLRRDTEAFF. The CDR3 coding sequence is TGCAGCGCGTGCCGCCTTTTGAGACGGGACACTGAAGCTTTCTTT.

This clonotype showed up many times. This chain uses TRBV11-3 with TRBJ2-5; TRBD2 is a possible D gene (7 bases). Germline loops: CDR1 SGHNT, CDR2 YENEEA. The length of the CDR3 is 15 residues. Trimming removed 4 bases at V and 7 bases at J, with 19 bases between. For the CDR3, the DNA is TGTGCCAGCAGCTCGGGCGCCGGGGGGCCGGTGACCCAGTACTTC. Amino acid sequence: CASSSGAGGPVTQYF. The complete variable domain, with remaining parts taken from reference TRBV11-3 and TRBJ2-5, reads EAGVVQSPRYKIIEKKQPVAFWCNPISGHNTLYWYLQNLGQGPELLIRYENEEAVDDSQLPKDRFSAERLKGVDSTLKIQPAELGDSAVYLCASSSGAGGPVTQYFGPGTRLLVL.

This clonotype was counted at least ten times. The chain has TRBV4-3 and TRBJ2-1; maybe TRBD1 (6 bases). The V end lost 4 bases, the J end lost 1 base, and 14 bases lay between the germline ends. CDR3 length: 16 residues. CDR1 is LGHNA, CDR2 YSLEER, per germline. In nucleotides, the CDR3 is TGCGCCAGCAGCCTCCACAGGGAGAGGTCCTACAATGAGCAGTTCTTC. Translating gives CASSLHRERSYNEQFF.

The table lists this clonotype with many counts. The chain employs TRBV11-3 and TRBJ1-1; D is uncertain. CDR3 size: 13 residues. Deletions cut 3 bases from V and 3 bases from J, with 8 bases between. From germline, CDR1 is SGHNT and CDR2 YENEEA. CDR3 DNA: TGTGCCAGCAGCTTTGGGCCGGACACTGAAGCTTTCTTT. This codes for CASSFGPDTEAFF. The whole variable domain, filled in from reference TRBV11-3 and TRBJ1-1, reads EAGVVQSPRYKIIEKKQPVAFWCNPISGHNTLYWYLQNLGQGPELLIRYENEEAVDDSQLPKDRFSAERLKGVDSTLKIQPAELGDSAVYLCASSFGPDTEAFFGQGTRLTVV.

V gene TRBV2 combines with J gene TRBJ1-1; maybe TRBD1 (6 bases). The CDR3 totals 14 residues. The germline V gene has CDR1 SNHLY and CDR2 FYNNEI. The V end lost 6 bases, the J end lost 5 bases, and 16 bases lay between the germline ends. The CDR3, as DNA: TGTGCCAGCAGAAACATCAGGGGAGGAACTGAAGCTTTCTTT. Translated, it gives CASRNIRGGTEAFF.

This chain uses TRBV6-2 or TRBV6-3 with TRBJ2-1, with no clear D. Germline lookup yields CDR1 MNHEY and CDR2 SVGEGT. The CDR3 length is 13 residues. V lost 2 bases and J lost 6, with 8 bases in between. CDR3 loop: CASSYGHPNEQFF. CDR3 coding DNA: TGTGCCAGCAGTTACGGGCACCCCAATGAGCAGTTCTTC.

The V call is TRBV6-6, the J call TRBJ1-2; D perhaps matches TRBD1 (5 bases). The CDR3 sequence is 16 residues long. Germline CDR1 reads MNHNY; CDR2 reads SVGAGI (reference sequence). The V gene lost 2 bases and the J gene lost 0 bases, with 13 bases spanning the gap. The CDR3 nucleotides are TGTGCCAGCAGTTACACCCTCGAGACAGCTAACTATGGCTACACCTTC. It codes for CASSYTLETANYGYTF.

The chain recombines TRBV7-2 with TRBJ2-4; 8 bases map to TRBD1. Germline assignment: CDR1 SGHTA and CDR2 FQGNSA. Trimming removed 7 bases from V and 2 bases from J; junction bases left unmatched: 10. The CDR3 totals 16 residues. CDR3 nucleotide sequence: TGTGCCAGCAAATTGGACAGGGCGGGGCCCAAAAACATTCAGTACTTC. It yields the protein CASKLDRAGPKNIQYF.

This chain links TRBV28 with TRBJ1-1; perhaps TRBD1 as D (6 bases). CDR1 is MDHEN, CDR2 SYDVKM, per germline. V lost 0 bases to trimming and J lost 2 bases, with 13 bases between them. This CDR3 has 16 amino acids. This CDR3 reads CASSLWAQGSNTEAFF. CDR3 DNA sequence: TGTGCCAGCAGTTTATGGGCACAGGGAAGTAACACTGAAGCTTTCTTT.

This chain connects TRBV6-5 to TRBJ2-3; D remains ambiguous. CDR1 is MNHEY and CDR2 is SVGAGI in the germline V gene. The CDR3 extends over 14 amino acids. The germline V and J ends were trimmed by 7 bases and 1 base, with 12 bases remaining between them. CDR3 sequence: CASTRGWGTDTQYF. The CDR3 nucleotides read TGTGCCAGCACCCGTGGATGGGGCACAGATACGCAGTATTTT.

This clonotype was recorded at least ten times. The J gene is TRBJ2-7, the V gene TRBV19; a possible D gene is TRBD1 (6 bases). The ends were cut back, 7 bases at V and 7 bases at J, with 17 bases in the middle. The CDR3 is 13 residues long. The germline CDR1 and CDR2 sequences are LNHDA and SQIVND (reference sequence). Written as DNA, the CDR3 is TGTGCCAGTATGGGGGCAGGAAAACAGGAGCAGTACTTC. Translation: CASMGAGKQEQYF. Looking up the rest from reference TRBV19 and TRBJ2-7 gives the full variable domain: DGGITQSPKYLFRKEGQNVTLSCEQNLNHDAMYWYRQDPGQGLRLIYYSQIVNDFQKGDIAEGYSVSREKKESFPLTVTSAQKNPTAFYLCASMGAGKQEQYFGPGTRLTVT.

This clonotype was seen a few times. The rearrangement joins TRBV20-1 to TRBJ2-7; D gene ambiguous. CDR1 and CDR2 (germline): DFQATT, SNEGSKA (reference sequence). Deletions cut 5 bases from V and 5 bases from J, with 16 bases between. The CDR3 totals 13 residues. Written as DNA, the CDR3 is TGCAGTGCTCCATGGACCCTTGGGGACGAGCAGTACGTC. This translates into CSAPWTLGDEQYV.

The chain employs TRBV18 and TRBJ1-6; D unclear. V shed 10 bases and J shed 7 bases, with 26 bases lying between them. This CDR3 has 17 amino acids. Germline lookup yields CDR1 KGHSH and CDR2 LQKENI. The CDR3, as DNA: TGTGCCAACCCTCAGTATAACGTGGATGGAGAAAATTCACCCCTCCACTTT. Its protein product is CANPQYNVDGENSPLHF.

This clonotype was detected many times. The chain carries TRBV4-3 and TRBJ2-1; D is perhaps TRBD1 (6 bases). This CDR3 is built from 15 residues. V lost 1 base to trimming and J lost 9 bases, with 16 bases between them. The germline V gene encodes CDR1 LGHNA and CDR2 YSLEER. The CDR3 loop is CASSQVPGTLTEQFF. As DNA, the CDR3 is TGCGCCAGCAGCCAAGTCCCAGGGACATTGACTGAGCAGTTCTTC.